Following are 11 T cell receptor beta chains from one sample sequenced in a study of cytotoxic CD8 clonotypes in ibrutinib-treated CLL (dated by TCRdb to 2020 to 2023). Receptor amplification or capture employed the immunoSEQ multiplex PCR assay. The immuneACCESS repertoire file appears here via TCRdb, limited to in-frame rearrangements. These files lack a portion of the clones; in checked studies, under half of the deficit traces to unresolved V genes, and the cause of the others is not known. This sample has around 330,000 clones in its table, and about 61% of those were observed once. The ten largest clones take up about 6.7% of the sample. Here the sequenced sample was PBMCs, taken after 36 months of ibrutinib treatment. The receptor source for this set is a human donor with chronic lymphocytic leukemia.

The chain is built from TRBV7-2 and TRBJ2-7, with D perhaps matching TRBD1 or TRBD2 (5 bases each). This CDR3 has 14 amino acids. V was trimmed by 3 bases and J by 6 bases, leaving 15 bases between them. CDR1 and CDR2 from the germline V gene are SGHTA and FQGNSA. CDR3 in amino acids: CASSFSWGSLEQYF. The DNA of the CDR3 is TGTGCCAGCAGCTTTTCATGGGGGTCCCTCGAGCAGTACTTC.

The sample holds a few counts of this clone. The rearrangement links TRBV2 to TRBJ2-7, with D hard to call. Trimming shortened V by 6 bases and J by 0 bases, and 3 bases separated the two germline ends. The germline CDR1 and CDR2 sequences are SNHLY and FYNNEI. CDR3 length: 11 amino acids. In nucleotides, the CDR3 is TGTGCCAGCAGGGCCTCCTACGAGCAGTACTTC. It encodes CASRASYEQYF.

This clone was observed a handful of times. The chain is built from TRBV7-3 and TRBJ2-2; 7 bases fit TRBD2. V lost 1 base, J lost 4 bases, and 3 bases stayed unmatched. From germline, CDR1 is SGHTA and CDR2 FQGTGA. The CDR3 is made up of 15 amino acids. The CDR3, as DNA: TGTGCCAGCAGCTTAATGGGGACTACCACCGGGGAGCTGTTTTTT. This gives the protein CASSLMGTTTGELFF.

The chain recombines TRBV7-2 with TRBJ2-3; 8 bases align to TRBD2. The CDR3 runs to 15 residues. V lost 5 bases to trimming and J lost 3 bases; unmatched junction nucleotides: 7. Germline CDR1 and CDR2: SGHTA and FQGNSA. The CDR3 DNA is TGTGCCAGCAGCCGGGGGGGACCCATGACAGATACGCAGTATTTT. This codes for CASSRGGPMTDTQYF.

The V gene is TRBV7-2, the J gene TRBJ2-2; D remains ambiguous. V lost 5 bases and J 4 bases, leaving 11 bases between the germline ends. CDR1 is SGHTA and CDR2 is FQGNSA in the germline V gene. CDR3 length: 14 amino acids. The CDR3 here is CASSRWVPTGELFF. As DNA, the CDR3 is TGTGCCAGCAGCCGGTGGGTCCCCACCGGGGAGCTGTTTTTT.

The chain uses TRBV5-6 and TRBJ1-2; no firm D call. Germline V gene sequence: CDR1 SGHDT, CDR2 YYEEEE. CDR3 length equals 15 residues. Trimming removed 3 bases from V and 0 bases from J, with 12 bases in between. The CDR3: CASSSTLSSNYGYTF. CDR3 nucleotide sequence: TGTGCCAGCAGCTCAACATTATCGTCTAACTATGGCTACACCTTC.

This chain links TRBV9 with TRBJ2-2; perhaps D is TRBD1 or TRBD2 (6 bases each). The CDR3 consists of 18 residues. With 3 bases removed from V and 0 bases from J, the gap between germline ends came to 18 bases. CDR1 is SGDLS, CDR2 YYNGEE, per germline. The DNA for the CDR3 is TGTGCCAGCAGCGGCCACACGGGGGCCCCCGCGAACACCGGGGAGCTGTTTTTT. The encoded protein is CASSGHTGAPANTGELFF.

This clone was found a few times. The chain has TRBV28 and TRBJ1-2; D call uncertain. V lost 2 bases and J 3 bases, leaving 4 bases between the germline ends. This CDR3 has 12 amino acids. In germline, CDR1 is MDHEN, CDR2 SYDVKM. CDR3 sequence: CASSLQDYGYTF. The CDR3 bases are TGTGCCAGCAGTTTACAGGACTATGGCTACACCTTC.

The gene calls are TRBV7-6 and TRBJ2-1; weak D call: TRBD1 (6 bases). Germline assignment: CDR1 SGHVS and CDR2 FNYEAQ. Trimming removed 5 bases at V and 8 bases at J, with 16 bases between. The CDR3 runs to 14 residues. The CDR3 protein is CASSLTDSSHEQFF. For the CDR3, the DNA is TGTGCCAGCAGCCTAACGGACAGCAGCCATGAGCAGTTCTTC.

Regarding this clone: With a much larger clone just one base away, this may be a read error. CDR3 loop: CASSLESGTSGYEQYF. The CDR3 nucleotides read TGTGCCAGCAGCTTGGAAAGCGGGACTAGCGGGTACGAGCAGTACTTC. The chain combines TRBV5-5 with TRBJ2-7; 12 bases line up with TRBD2. Germline CDR1 and CDR2: SGHKS and YYEKEE (reference sequence). The CDR3 covers 16 residues. With V trimmed by 0 bases and J by 4 bases, 5 bases remained unmatched.

The V and J genes are TRBV6-5 and TRBJ2-7; D tentatively fits TRBD1 or TRBD2 (5 bases each). Germline V gives CDR1 MNHEY, CDR2 SVGAGI. V dropped 8 bases and J dropped 3 bases, with 8 bases sitting between them. This CDR3 spans 11 amino acids. CDR3 protein: CASGDVYEQYF. DNA of the CDR3: TGTGCCAGCGGGGACGTCTACGAGCAGTACTTC.